This T cell receptor (beta chain) was documented in a study of vaccination and CD4 T cells after COVID-19. The assay that was used to sequence DNA from cultured CD4+ T cells was the Oncomine TCR Beta short-read assay. TCRdb reprocessed the PCR reads via MiXCR and lists one record per CDR3 protein. In the table there are approximately 24,000 distinct CDR3 sequences, about three fifths of which are singletons. A remark on this clonotype: Its antigen remains unknown.

Germline loops: CDR1 SGHNT, CDR2 YYREEE (reference sequence). Trimming at V came to 4 bases and at J to 5 bases, leaving 11 bases not matched to a gene. The CDR3 has 16 amino acids. Treatment here: approximately 9-day PBMC culture with coronavirus spike peptide pools or control peptides (ViraFEST assay). Input material: CD4+ T cells from blood, cultured in vitro. The source is a human donor who had recovered from COVID-19. V and J are TRBV5-4 and TRBJ2-1; 8 bases map to TRBD1. The CDR3 coding sequence is TGTGCCAGCAGCGAACAGGGGGTGTATAGGGACAATGAGCAGTTCTTC. Residues: CASSEQGVYRDNEQFF.